This T cell receptor beta chain was obtained from a study of T-cell memory formation after mild COVID-19. General observations from the study: CD4+ clones that contracted lay mainly in CM and EM; CD8+ ones lay in EMRA. From day 15 to 85, contracting clones were balanced between CD4 and CD8, whereas later expanders leaned toward CD4+. Memory sampled before infection contained some responding clones, suggesting cross-reactive memory joined.

In TCRdb, the 5' RACE reads were re-called with MiXCR into one record per CDR3 protein. The sample yields 300,000 to 400,000 distinct CDR3 sequences, around 21% seen once. A note on this clonotype: The antigen is not known.

The germline CDR1 and CDR2 sequences are LNHDA and SQIVND (reference sequence). Unmatched junction bases numbered 4, after V lost 8 bases and J lost 3 bases. CDR3 length equals 12 residues. V is TRBV19 and J is TRBJ2-7; 7 nucleotides align to TRBD2. The clonotype was recovered from an adult woman who had mild COVID-19 (a few samples of this study predate the infection). Cell type and time point are not known. Sequencing input: PBMCs or a T cell subset sorted from them (not recorded which). The CDR3 spells CASRGGYYEQYF. The CDR3 region has the DNA TGTGCCAGTCGGGGAGGGTACTACGAGCAGTACTTC. Variable domain in full (rest from reference TRBV19 and TRBJ2-7): DGGITQSPKYLFRKEGQNVTLSCEQNLNHDAMYWYRQDPGQGLRLIYYSQIVNDFQKGDIAEGYSVSREKKESFPLTVTSAQKNPTAFYLCASRGGYYEQYFGPGTRLTVT.